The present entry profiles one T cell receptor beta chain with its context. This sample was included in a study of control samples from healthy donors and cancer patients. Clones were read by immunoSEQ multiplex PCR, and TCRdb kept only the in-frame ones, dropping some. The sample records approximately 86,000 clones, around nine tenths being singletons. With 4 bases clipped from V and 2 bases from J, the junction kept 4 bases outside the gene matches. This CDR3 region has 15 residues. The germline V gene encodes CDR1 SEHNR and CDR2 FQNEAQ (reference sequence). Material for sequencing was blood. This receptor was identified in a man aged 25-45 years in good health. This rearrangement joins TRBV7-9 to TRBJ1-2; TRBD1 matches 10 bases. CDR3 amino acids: CASSWGQGMNYGYTF. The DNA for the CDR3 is TGTGCCAGCAGCTGGGGACAGGGGATGAACTATGGCTACACCTTC.